What follows is one T cell receptor beta chain and its context. Antigen specificity is unknown. The data originate from a study of blood T cells in healthy people across ages. Each sample gave at least 6.5 million isolated PBMCs. A second PCR, run for about 6 to 12 cycles, used a sample-barcoded 5' primer plus a J-beta primer mix. TCRdb processed the 5' RACE reads anew with MiXCR; each CDR3 protein has one entry. The sample holds roughly 860,000 distinct CDR3 sequences, approximately 59% seen once. In germline, CDR1 is SGHDT, CDR2 YYEEEE. The CDR3 sequence is 14 residues long. Trimming removed 0 bases at V and 7 bases at J, with 10 bases between. Study findings and constraints: TCR beta diversity per million T cells fell roughly linearly with age. In long-lived donors, naive CD4+ cell counts and diversity exceeded those of aged donors.

The V gene is TRBV5-6, the J gene TRBJ1-4; weak D call: TRBD1 (5 bases). The sample comprised blood. The TCR originated in a man aged 30 to 39 in good health. The CDR3 DNA follows: TGTGCCAGCAGCTTGGGAGGAAGGGGTGAAAAACTGTTTTTT. This translates into CASSLGGRGEKLFF.